The 26 T cell receptor beta chains presented below share a single source sample, sequenced in a study of cytomegalovirus exposure and HLA in healthy donors. The PCR made use of 60 Vbeta and 13 Jbeta primers. Profiling relied on immunoSEQ multiplex PCR, and the TCRdb table lists in-frame clones only, not all of them. The sample shows about 150,000 clones, roughly 78% of them seen only once. The sequenced sample was PBMCs. The receptors were gathered from a man aged 50 or older in good health and CMV-seropositive.

This clone appeared a few times. The junction shows a germline mismatch at one end, possibly a read error. The gene calls are TRBV7-9 and TRBJ2-5; tentatively, D is TRBD1 (6 bases). The CDR3 spans 16 residues. Germline CDR1 and CDR2: SEHNR and FQNEAQ (reference sequence). CDR3 region: CSSSLALGARGETQYF. CDR3 nucleotide sequence: TGTTCCAGCAGCTTAGCTCTGGGGGCCCGGGGAGAGACCCAGTACTTC.

The genes are TRBV19 and TRBJ2-1, with D possibly being TRBD1 (6 bases). Looked up from germline, CDR1 is LNHDA and CDR2 is SQIVND (reference sequence). V lost 6 bases to trimming and J lost 7 bases, with 16 bases between them. The CDR3 totals 14 residues. The CDR3 sequence: CASSLGTTTNEQFF. The DNA of the CDR3 is TGTGCCAGTAGCCTCGGGACAACTACAAATGAGCAGTTCTTC.

This chain joins TRBV5-1 and TRBJ2-7, with 7 bases lining up with TRBD2. Germline V gene data show CDR1 as SGHRS and CDR2 as YFSETQ. This CDR3 region has 13 residues. J was trimmed by 6 bases and V by 7 bases; bases with no gene match: 10. The CDR3 bases are TGCGCCAGCGGAGGCGGGGGACGAGGCGAGCAGTACTTC. Amino acids: CASGGGGRGEQYF.

V usage is TRBV5-4 and J usage is TRBJ1-4; weak D call: TRBD1 (5 bases). Germline CDR1 is SGHNT and CDR2 is YYREEE (reference sequence). The CDR3 contains 15 residues. Trimming cost V 0 bases and J 3 bases, with 9 bases left between them. CDR3 residues: CASSLGGDSNEKLFF. In nucleotides, the CDR3 is TGTGCCAGCAGCTTGGGAGGGGACTCTAATGAAAAACTGTTTTTT. Full variable domain (rest looked up from reference TRBV5-4 and TRBJ1-4): ETGVTQSPTHLIKTRGQQVTLRCSSQSGHNTVSWYQQALGQGPQFIFQYYREEENGRGNFPPRFSGLQFPNYSSELNVNALELDDSALYLCASSLGGDSNEKLFFGSGTQLSVL.

V gene TRBV9 combines with J gene TRBJ2-3; D perhaps matches TRBD1 (6 bases). The CDR3 spans 13 residues. V was pared by 3 bases and J by 3 bases, with 8 bases between. In germline, CDR1 is SGDLS, CDR2 YYNGEE. As DNA, the CDR3 is TGTGCCAGCAGCGCCCAGGGGACAGATACGCAGTATTTT. Translation gives CASSAQGTDTQYF.

This clone has a handful of counts. The chain couples TRBV2 to TRBJ1-5, with 8 bases identical to TRBD1. V lost 5 bases and J lost 7; bases outside the gene matches: 4. The CDR3 totals 13 residues. CDR1 is SNHLY, CDR2 FYNNEI, per germline. CDR3 region: CASSLDREQPQHF. As DNA, the CDR3 is TGTGCCAGCAGTTTGGACAGGGAACAGCCCCAGCATTTT.

This chain joins TRBV9 and TRBJ2-2; perhaps TRBD1 as D (6 bases). The CDR3 extends over 16 amino acids. Germline CDR1 and CDR2: SGDLS and YYNGEE. V was shortened by 4 bases and J by 0 bases, with 13 bases between the two germline ends. The CDR3 spells CASSFRDTANTGELFF. DNA for the CDR3: TGTGCCAGCAGCTTCCGGGACACAGCGAACACCGGGGAGCTGTTTTTT. The full variable domain, completed using reference TRBV9 and TRBJ2-2, is DSGVTQTPKHLITATGQRVTLRCSPRSGDLSVYWYQQSLDQGLQFLIQYYNGEERAKGNILERFSAQQFPDLHSELNLSSLELGDSALYFCASSFRDTANTGELFFGEGSRLTVL.

V is TRBV6-1 and J is TRBJ1-2; 7 nucleotides match TRBD1. The germline V gene encodes CDR1 MNHNS and CDR2 SASEGT. This CDR3 region has 15 residues. V shed 2 bases, J shed 4 bases, and the junction held 7 bases outside the gene matches. CDR3 bases: TGTGCCAGCAGTGAATCAGGGACAGCCTTCTATGGCTACACCTTC. Translated, it gives CASSESGTAFYGYTF.

As regards this clone: It may be a read error: a sequence one base away is much more abundant. This rearrangement joins TRBV4-2 to TRBJ1-2; maybe TRBD1 (6 bases). CDR1 and CDR2 (germline): LGHNA, YNFKEQ. Deletions cut 0 bases from V and 7 bases from J, with 9 bases between. The CDR3 has 13 residues. The CDR3 bases are TGTGCCAGCAGCCAAGATGTCAGGGGTGGCTACACCTTC. Translation gives CASSQDVRGGYTF.

The chain carries TRBV5-4 and TRBJ2-3; 9 bases match TRBD1. Trimming took 4 bases from V and 2 from J; bases not matched to a gene: 8. The CDR3 consists of 16 residues. Germline assignment: CDR1 SGHNT and CDR2 YYREEE (reference sequence). The DNA of the CDR3 is TGTGCCAGCAGCGACAACAGGGGGCTGCTCACAGATACGCAGTATTTT. Its translation is CASSDNRGLLTDTQYF.

The genes are TRBV4-2 and TRBJ2-7, with TRBD2 identical over 11 bases. Trimming cost V 1 base and J 7 bases; bases outside gene matches: 9. CDR3 length: 16 amino acids. Looked up from germline, CDR1 is LGHNA and CDR2 is YNFKEQ. The chain's CDR3 is CASSQGIAGGHQEQYF. The CDR3 DNA sequence: TGTGCCAGCAGCCAAGGAATAGCGGGAGGGCATCAAGAGCAGTACTTC.

This clone was observed once. The chain links TRBV7-2 to TRBJ2-2; weak D call: TRBD1 (5 bases). Germline CDR1 and CDR2: SGHTA and FQGNSA. This CDR3 comprises 17 residues. Trimming removed 4 bases from V and 3 bases from J, with 18 bases in between. This CDR3 reads CASSSTSDTLYTGELFF. Written as DNA, the CDR3 is TGTGCCAGCAGCTCAACCTCGGACACCCTTTACACCGGGGAGCTGTTTTTT.

The chain has TRBV29-1 and TRBJ2-2; 8 bases agree with TRBD1. The CDR3 runs 14 residues. V shed 3 bases and J 1 base; nucleotides not matched to a gene: 1. Germline loops: CDR1 SQVTM, CDR2 ANQGSEA. The CDR3 region is CSVEDRVNTGELFF. The CDR3, as DNA: TGCAGCGTTGAGGACAGGGTGAACACCGGGGAGCTGTTTTTT.

This clone appeared a single time. The chain uses TRBV6-5 and TRBJ1-5, with 7 positions matching TRBD1. With 2 bases clipped from V and 2 bases from J, the junction kept 0 bases outside the gene matches. This CDR3 spans 14 amino acids. Per the germline V gene, CDR1 is MNHEY and CDR2 is SVGAGI. Here the CDR3 reads CASSYGQGNQPQHF. CDR3 DNA: TGTGCCAGCAGTTACGGACAGGGCAATCAGCCCCAGCATTTT.

CDR3 bases: TGTGCCAGCAGTCCAGGGTACCCCTCTGGGGCCAACGTCCTGACTTTC. The encoded protein is CASSPGYPSGANVLTF. J is TRBJ2-6 and V is TRBV6-6, with D tentatively TRBD1 (5 bases). The germline gives CDR1 MNHNY, CDR2 SVGAGI (reference sequence). The CDR3 loop spans 16 amino acids. The V gene lost 5 bases and the J gene lost 0 bases, with 11 bases spanning the gap.

The CDR3 DNA reads as TGTGCCAGCGGCGCGGGACGCGCGTCCTACGAGCAGTACTTC. Its translation is CASGAGRASYEQYF. The V and J genes are TRBV2 and TRBJ2-7; a weak D match, TRBD2 (6 bases). Trimming took off 8 bases at V and 1 base at J, with 15 bases between the two ends. Germline CDR1 reads SNHLY; CDR2 reads FYNNEI. This CDR3 has 14 residues.

This clone has only one observation. V is TRBV9 and J is TRBJ2-1, with a possible D match to TRBD1 (6 bases). This CDR3 has 15 residues. Germline V CDR1 and CDR2: SGDLS, YYNGEE. Deletions cut 5 bases from V and 9 bases from J, with 21 bases between. CDR3 nucleotides: TGTGCCAGCAGTGCTTATGGGACACGTAACAGTGAGCAGTTCTTC. It yields the protein CASSAYGTRNSEQFF. Filled out from reference TRBV9 and TRBJ2-1, the complete variable domain reads DSGVTQTPKHLITATGQRVTLRCSPRSGDLSVYWYQQSLDQGLQFLIQYYNGEERAKGNILERFSAQQFPDLHSELNLSSLELGDSALYFCASSAYGTRNSEQFFGPGTRLTVL.

The J gene is TRBJ1-5, the V gene TRBV5-1; a possible D gene is TRBD1 (5 bases). CDR3 length equals 15 residues. The germline V gene encodes CDR1 SGHRS and CDR2 YFSETQ. Trimming pared 1 base from V and 2 bases from J, leaving 10 bases between. CDR3 sequence reads: CASSLTAGGNQPQHF. The CDR3, as DNA: TGCGCCAGCAGCTTGACGGCGGGGGGCAATCAGCCCCAGCATTTT.

This sequence joins TRBV28 and TRBJ2-5, with D hard to call. Matching the DNA end better, TRBJ2-7 makes the J call doubtful. Germline CDR1 is MDHEN and CDR2 is SYDVKM. The CDR3 length is 11 residues. The DNA of the CDR3 is TGTGCCAGCAGTTTAACCTACGAGCAGTACTTC. It yields the protein CASSLTYEQYF.

The chain couples TRBV10-1 to TRBJ1-4, with 11 bases that match TRBD1. CDR3 length equals 13 residues. CDR1 is WNHNN, CDR2 SYGVQD, per germline (reference sequence). The ends lost 8 bases at V and 8 bases at J; junction bases unmatched: 4. The CDR3 region is CASGTGGKEKLFF. The CDR3 coding sequence is TGCGCCAGCGGGACAGGGGGGAAGGAAAAACTGTTTTTT.

The chain is built from TRBV18 and TRBJ2-2; 8 bases agree with TRBD2. The J segment lost 1 base and the V segment lost 3 bases, leaving 7 bases of the junction unmatched. This CDR3 is 17 amino acids long. CDR1 and CDR2 from the germline V gene are KGHSH and LQKENI. CDR3 bases: TGTGCCAGCTCACCGTTGAGCGCGGGGGGGAACACCGGGGAGCTGTTTTTT. This gives the protein CASSPLSAGGNTGELFF.

There are a few counts of this clone. The chain is built from TRBV19 and TRBJ1-1; a possible D gene is TRBD1 (5 bases). Germline V lookup: CDR1 LNHDA, CDR2 SQIVND (reference sequence). Trimming took off 6 bases at V and 0 bases at J, with 14 bases between the two ends. The CDR3 runs to 15 residues. This CDR3 is CASRPLGALNTEAFF. In DNA form, the CDR3 reads TGTGCCAGTAGACCACTTGGGGCCCTGAACACTGAAGCTTTCTTT.

The chain carries TRBV7-8 and TRBJ2-1; D is unclear. Per germline, CDR1 SGHVS and CDR2 FQNEAQ. V was trimmed by 2 bases and J by 12 bases, leaving 11 bases between them. The CDR3 sequence is 12 residues long. CDR3 protein: CASSLSRSPQFF. The CDR3 DNA reads as TGTGCCAGCAGCTTATCGCGGTCTCCGCAGTTCTTC.

The chain couples TRBV6-1 to TRBJ2-5, with TRBD1 as a possible D gene (6 bases). The CDR3 loop spans 16 amino acids. Per the germline V gene, CDR1 is MNHNS and CDR2 is SASEGT. V lost 1 base, J lost 2 bases, and 14 bases lay in between. The chain's CDR3 is CASSEVAGESQETQYF. The CDR3 DNA reads TGTGCCAGCAGTGAAGTGGCAGGGGAGTCTCAAGAGACCCAGTACTTC.

Turning to this clone: An end of the junction does not agree with germline; a read error may underlie this. The rearrangement joins TRBV19 to TRBJ1-1; perhaps TRBD1 as D (5 bases). The CDR3 spans 13 residues. The germline gives CDR1 LNHDA, CDR2 SQIVND (reference sequence). CDR3 amino acids: CASSLTGPRRVVF. The CDR3 DNA sequence: TGTGCCAGTAGTTTAACAGGACCTCGAAGAGTTGTCTTT.

The chain has TRBV30 and TRBJ1-2; 9 bases are shared with TRBD1. The V gene end was trimmed by 4 bases and the J gene end by 7 bases; junction bases not matched to a gene: 7. Germline lookup yields CDR1 GTSNPN and CDR2 SVGIG (reference sequence). The CDR3 has 13 amino acids. The CDR3 DNA reads TGTGCCTGGATTCCGGGACAGGGTCGTGGCTACACCTTC. It codes for CAWIPGQGRGYTF.